This TCR beta chain was retrieved from a study of blood T cell repertoires in COVID-19. Trimming left V 6 bases short and J 5 bases short, with 11 bases between. This CDR3 contains 13 residues. The germline V gene has CDR1 MNHEY and CDR2 SVGAGI. The data were produced by immunoSEQ multiplex PCR, yet TCRdb's version contains in-frame clones alone and is incomplete. This table has almost 400,000 clones, roughly 89% appearing once. Sequenced input: PBMCs or T cells enriched from blood (not recorded which). The chain combines TRBV6-5 with TRBJ2-1; D call uncertain. The sequence was collected from a woman under 40 who had recovered from COVID-19. This CDR3 is CASRFRPNNEQFF. CDR3 nucleotides: TGTGCCAGCAGGTTCAGGCCTAACAATGAGCAGTTCTTC.